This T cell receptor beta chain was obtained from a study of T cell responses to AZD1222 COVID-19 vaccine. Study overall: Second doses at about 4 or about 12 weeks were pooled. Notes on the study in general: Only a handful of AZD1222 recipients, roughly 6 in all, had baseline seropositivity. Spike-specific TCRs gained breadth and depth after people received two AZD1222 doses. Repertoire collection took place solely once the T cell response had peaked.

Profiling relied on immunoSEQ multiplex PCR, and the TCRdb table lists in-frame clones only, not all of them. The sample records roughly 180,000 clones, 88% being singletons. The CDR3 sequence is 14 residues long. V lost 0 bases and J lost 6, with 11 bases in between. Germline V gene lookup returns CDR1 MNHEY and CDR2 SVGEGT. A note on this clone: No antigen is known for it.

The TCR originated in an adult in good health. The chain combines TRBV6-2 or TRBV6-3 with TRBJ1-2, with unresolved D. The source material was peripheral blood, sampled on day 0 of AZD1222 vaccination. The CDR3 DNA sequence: TGTGCCAGCAGTTACTCGCCCCGAGGAGATGGCTACACCTTC. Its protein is CASSYSPRGDGYTF.